Following are 16 T cell receptor beta chains from one sample sequenced in a study of tumor-infiltrating lymphocytes in localized non-small cell lung cancer. TCRdb's table, derived via immunoSEQ multiplex PCR, lists solely in-frame clones and lacks some. The sample holds 9,500 to 15,000 clones, around 76% seen once. The sequenced sample consisted of uninvolved lung tissue not adjacent to the tumor. These receptors were collected from a human donor with non-small cell lung cancer.

V is TRBV6-1 and J is TRBJ1-5; D possibly corresponds to TRBD1 (6 bases). The CDR3 has 14 amino acids. V gave up 5 bases and J gave up 6 bases, with 14 bases separating them. Germline values: CDR1 MNHNS, CDR2 SASEGT. The CDR3 region is CASSMGADSQPQHF. CDR3 bases: TGTGCCAGCAGTATGGGGGCGGATAGTCAGCCCCAGCATTTT.

V and J are TRBV7-6 and TRBJ2-1, with D possibly matching TRBD2 (5 bases). V was pared by 4 bases and J by 4 bases, with 17 bases between. Germline CDR1 reads SGHVS; CDR2 reads FNYEAQ. The CDR3 runs to 16 residues. The CDR3 is CASSSLRGLGYNEQFF. Written as DNA, the CDR3 is TGTGCCAGCAGCTCCCTGAGAGGGTTGGGTTACAATGAGCAGTTCTTC.

This clone was seen more than once but under ten times. J is TRBJ1-4 and V is TRBV18; D gene ambiguous. V was clipped by 2 bases and J by 6 bases, with 10 bases between them. The CDR3 has 14 residues. The germline V gene encodes CDR1 KGHSH and CDR2 LQKENI. CDR3 nucleotide sequence: TGTGCCAGCTCACCAGAGACGTCCGATGAAAAACTGTTTTTT. Translating gives CASSPETSDEKLFF.

This clone turned up a few times. The chain carries TRBV2 and TRBJ2-7, with 7 positions matching TRBD1. There are 14 residues in the CDR3. CDR1 is SNHLY and CDR2 is FYNNEI in the germline V gene. V dropped 5 bases and J dropped 4; count of bases not matched to a gene: 8. The CDR3 bases are TGTGCCAGCAGTCTAGGACAGGCGATGTACGAGCAGTACTTC. Translation: CASSLGQAMYEQYF.

This chain uses TRBV9 with TRBJ1-5; unclear D gene. The V and J ends lost 4 bases and 4 bases respectively, with 18 bases between them. Germline V lookup: CDR1 SGDLS, CDR2 YYNGEE. The CDR3 totals 16 residues. The CDR3 protein is CASSPIRTGINQPQHF. CDR3 DNA: TGTGCCAGCAGCCCGATCCGCACGGGGATTAATCAGCCCCAGCATTTT.

The chain carries TRBV4-1 and TRBJ1-4; no reliable D call. The germline CDR1 and CDR2 sequences are MGHRA and YSYEKL. V was shortened by 2 bases and J by 6 bases, with 7 bases between the two germline ends. CDR3 length equals 13 residues. In nucleotides, the CDR3 is TGCGCCAGCAGCCAACCCGGGGATGAAAAACTGTTTTTT. Its protein is CASSQPGDEKLFF.

V and J are TRBV29-1 and TRBJ1-1, with TRBD1 identical over 7 bases. Germline V gene data show CDR1 as SQVTM and CDR2 as ANQGSEA. The V gene end was trimmed by 7 bases and the J gene end by 1 base; junction bases not matched to a gene: 6. The CDR3 consists of 13 residues. CDR3 sequence reads: CSAATGTNTEAFF. In nucleotides, the CDR3 is TGCAGCGCCGCGACAGGGACGAACACTGAAGCTTTCTTT. Based on the CDR3 plus reference TRBV29-1 and TRBJ1-1, the full variable domain is SAVISQKPSRDICQRGTSLTIQCQVDSQVTMMFWYRQQPGQSLTLIATANQGSEATYESGFVIDKFPISRPNLTFSTLTVSNMSPEDSSIYLCSAATGTNTEAFFGQGTRLTVV.

In its sample, this clone is medium-sized (0.01 to 0.1%). The chain links TRBV30 to TRBJ1-5; D might be TRBD1 (5 bases). Trimming removed 0 bases from V and 0 bases from J, with 9 bases in between. The CDR3 totals 15 residues. Per germline, CDR1 GTSNPN and CDR2 SVGIG (reference sequence). CDR3 nucleotides: TGTGCCTGGAGTGTCGATGGGGCTAGCAATCAGCCCCAGCATTTT. Protein sequence: CAWSVDGASNQPQHF.

The chain links TRBV7-3 to TRBJ2-3; TRBD1 matches 8 bases. This CDR3 has 15 residues. The V gene's germline CDR1 is SGHTA and CDR2 FQGTGA. Trimming cost V 3 bases and J 5 bases; bases outside gene matches: 7. CDR3 DNA sequence: TGTGCCAGCAGCTTTGGACAGGGCGTTCAAGATACGCAGTATTTT. Its translation is CASSFGQGVQDTQYF. The full variable domain, in which reference TRBV7-3 and TRBJ2-3 provide the parts outside the CDR3, is GAGVSQTPSNKVTEKGKYVELRCDPISGHTALYWYRQSLGQGPEFLIYFQGTGAADDSGLPNDRFFAVRPEGSVSTLKIQRTERGDSAVYLCASSFGQGVQDTQYFGPGTRLTVL.

The rearrangement joins TRBV5-1 to TRBJ2-1; no definite D call. CDR1 is SGHRS and CDR2 is YFSETQ in the germline V gene. Trimming took off 0 bases at V and 3 bases at J, with 4 bases between the two ends. The CDR3 consists of 13 residues. CDR3 DNA sequence: TGCGCCAGCAGCTTGGGGGGCTACAATGAGCAGTTCTTC. Amino acids: CASSLGGYNEQFF.

This chain's CDR3 is CASSPTGEGWGNIQYF. DNA of the CDR3: TGCGCCAGCAGCCCGACAGGGGAGGGTTGGGGAAACATTCAGTACTTC. V is TRBV5-1 and J is TRBJ2-4; a weak D match, TRBD1 (8 bases). The germline V and J ends were trimmed by 4 bases and 6 bases, with 20 bases remaining between them. The CDR3 is made up of 16 amino acids. CDR1 SGHRS and CDR2 YFSETQ come from the germline V gene.

This clone is labeled as medium-sized. This chain joins TRBV5-8 and TRBJ2-3; D gene unclear. The CDR3 extends over 11 amino acids. V was pared by 2 bases and J by 11 bases, with 9 bases between. Per germline, CDR1 SGHTS and CDR2 YDEGEE. CDR3 sequence: CASSFLRQQYF. The CDR3 coding sequence is TGTGCCAGCAGCTTTCTGAGACAGCAGTATTTT.

Only a few counts were recorded for this clone. The chain has TRBV20-1 and TRBJ2-2; no clear D gene. The V gene's germline CDR1 is DFQATT and CDR2 SNEGSKA (reference sequence). The CDR3 consists of 11 residues. V shed 5 bases and J shed 6 bases, with 7 bases lying between them. This CDR3 reads CSALSAGELFF. DNA for the CDR3: TGCAGTGCTCTCAGCGCCGGGGAGCTGTTTTTT.

The CDR3 is CASSFSQGAQSPLHF. The CDR3, as DNA: TGTGCCAGCAGTTTCTCACAGGGGGCACAGTCACCCCTCCACTTT. The chain has TRBV6-5 and TRBJ1-6; 9 positions match TRBD1. CDR3 size: 15 residues. J lost 10 bases, V lost 4 bases, and 8 bases had no gene match. The germline V gene has CDR1 MNHEY and CDR2 SVGAGI.

V gene TRBV7-2 combines with J gene TRBJ2-6; 7 nucleotides align to TRBD1. The CDR3 covers 16 residues. Germline V lookup: CDR1 SGHTA, CDR2 FQGNSA. Losses at the gene ends were 5 bases for V and 0 bases for J; bases not matched to a gene: 4. The CDR3 region is CASSRGQTSGANVLTF. The DNA for the CDR3 is TGTGCCAGCAGCCGGGGACAGACCTCTGGGGCCAACGTCCTGACTTTC. The whole variable domain, remainder taken from reference TRBV7-2 and TRBJ2-6, is GAGVSQSPSNKVTEKGKDVELRCDPISGHTALYWYRQSLGQGLEFLIYFQGNSAPDKSGLPSDRFSAERTGGSVSTLTIQRTQQEDSAVYLCASSRGQTSGANVLTFGAGSRLTVL.

This clone has a single count. The chain employs TRBV4-3 and TRBJ1-2; no clear D. Germline V gives CDR1 LGHNA, CDR2 YSLEER. This CDR3 has 15 residues. V gave up 1 base and J gave up 0 bases, with 9 bases separating them. Here the CDR3 DNA reads TGCGCCAGCAGCCAAGGGATTAGGTCTAACTATGGCTACACCTTC. Translated: CASSQGIRSNYGYTF.